This is a list of T cell receptor beta chains from one sample in a study of blood T cell repertoires in COVID-19. Generated by immunoSEQ multiplex PCR, the TCRdb table keeps only in-frame clones and is missing some. The sample has approximately 300,000 clones; about nine tenths are singletons. Sequencing used peripheral blood. The receptor source for this set is a woman aged 25 to 39 with COVID-19, enrolled during active disease. Both conserved end residues are part of each CDR3. Fields, in order: V gene, J gene, clone size, D gene, CDR3 protein, CDR3 DNA. A D gene is named only where the DNA matches it firmly. Part of the rows lack a size; the others show once, few, many or a class for expanded clones.

v_gene: TRBV4-1
j_gene: TRBJ2-1
abundance: -
d_gene: TRBD2
CDR3aa: CASSQVNGRAPNEQFF
CDR3nt: TGCGCCAGCAGCCAAGTAAACGGGAGGGCCCCAAATGAGCAGTTCTTC

v_gene: TRBV7-9
j_gene: TRBJ2-1
abundance: -
d_gene: TRBD2
CDR3aa: CASSPWGGSYNEQFF
CDR3nt: TGTGCCAGCAGCCCGTGGGGGGGCTCCTACAATGAGCAGTTCTTC

v_gene: TRBV7-9
j_gene: TRBJ1-2
abundance: once
d_gene: -
CDR3aa: CASSLTEYGYTF
CDR3nt: TGTGCCAGCAGCTTAACTGAGTATGGCTACACCTTC

v_gene: TRBV4-3
j_gene: TRBJ2-7
abundance: -
d_gene: TRBD1
CDR3aa: CASSQGVTGGYEQYF
CDR3nt: TGCGCCAGCAGCCAAGGGGTGACAGGGGGGTACGAGCAGTACTTC

v_gene: TRBV28
j_gene: TRBJ1-2
abundance: -
d_gene: TRBD1
CDR3aa: CASRKDRGRIYGYTF
CDR3nt: TGTGCCAGCAGGAAGGACAGGGGGCGAATCTATGGCTACACCTTC

v_gene: TRBV13
j_gene: TRBJ2-7
abundance: -
d_gene: -
CDR3aa: CASSLGQKGNEQYF
CDR3nt: TGTGCCAGCAGCTTGGGGCAAAAGGGTAACGAGCAGTACTTC

v_gene: TRBV5-4
j_gene: TRBJ2-1
abundance: -
d_gene: TRBD2
CDR3aa: CASSLGTSSYNEQFF
CDR3nt: TGTGCCAGCAGCTTGGGGACTAGCTCCTACAATGAGCAGTTCTTC

v_gene: TRBV7-2
j_gene: TRBJ2-7
abundance: -
d_gene: -
CDR3aa: CASSSTGIQDEQYF
CDR3nt: TGTGCCAGCAGCTCAACAGGGATTCAGGACGAGCAGTACTTC

v_gene: TRBV27
j_gene: TRBJ1-1
abundance: -
d_gene: -
CDR3aa: CASSLYTNTEAFF
CDR3nt: TGTGCCAGCAGTTTATACACGAACACTGAAGCTTTCTTT

v_gene: TRBV24-1
j_gene: TRBJ1-2
abundance: -
d_gene: -
CDR3aa: CATSERANYGYTF
CDR3nt: TGTGCCACCAGTGAACGCGCGAACTATGGCTACACCTTC

v_gene: TRBV2
j_gene: TRBJ1-6
abundance: few
d_gene: -
CDR3aa: CASRNELGSPLHF
CDR3nt: TGTGCCAGCAGGAATGAGCTCGGTTCACCCCTCCACTTT

v_gene: TRBV19
j_gene: TRBJ1-1
abundance: -
d_gene: -
CDR3aa: CASSPARGTEAFF
CDR3nt: TGTGCCAGTAGTCCGGCCCGAGGCACTGAAGCTTTCTTT

v_gene: TRBV29-1
j_gene: TRBJ2-3
abundance: -
d_gene: TRBD2
CDR3aa: CSVSPPGLAGADTQYF
CDR3nt: TGCAGCGTATCCCCCCCGGGACTAGCGGGAGCAGATACGCAGTATTTT

v_gene: TRBV6-6
j_gene: TRBJ2-7
abundance: -
d_gene: -
CDR3aa: CASSLDYEQYF
CDR3nt: TGTGCCAGCAGTTTAGACTACGAGCAGTACTTC

v_gene: TRBV5-4
j_gene: TRBJ1-2
abundance: -
d_gene: -
CDR3aa: CASSLEERYGYTF
CDR3nt: TGTGCCAGCAGCTTGGAGGAGCGGTATGGCTACACCTTC

v_gene: TRBV2
j_gene: TRBJ1-2
abundance: -
d_gene: TRBD1
CDR3aa: CASSVQGPYGYTF
CDR3nt: TGTGCCAGCAGCGTACAGGGGCCCTATGGCTACACCTTC

v_gene: TRBV30
j_gene: TRBJ1-2
abundance: -
d_gene: TRBD1
CDR3aa: CAWSKRRGDLYGYTF
CDR3nt: TGTGCCTGGAGTAAGCGCAGGGGGGACCTCTATGGCTACACCTTC

v_gene: TRBV28
j_gene: TRBJ2-3
abundance: -
d_gene: -
CDR3aa: CASSFLTQGSADTQYF
CDR3nt: TGTGCCAGCAGTTTTCTGACTCAGGGTTCCGCAGATACGCAGTATTTT

v_gene: TRBV6-2/TRBV6-3
j_gene: TRBJ1-2
abundance: once
d_gene: TRBD1
CDR3aa: CASSFTPRDRTNYGYTF
CDR3nt: TGTGCCAGCAGTTTCACCCCCCGGGACAGAACTAACTATGGCTACACCTTC

v_gene: TRBV7-2
j_gene: TRBJ2-5
abundance: -
d_gene: -
CDR3aa: CASSAPNSGVGIQETQYF
CDR3nt: TGTGCCAGCAGCGCTCCAAATAGCGGAGTGGGGATCCAAGAGACCCAGTACTTC

v_gene: TRBV7-3
j_gene: TRBJ2-7
abundance: -
d_gene: -
CDR3aa: CASSLRVRGEQYF
CDR3nt: TGTGCCAGCAGCTTAAGAGTTAGGGGCGAGCAGTACTTC

v_gene: TRBV5-6
j_gene: TRBJ2-3
abundance: -
d_gene: TRBD1
CDR3aa: CASSFAGGLSDTQYF
CDR3nt: TGTGCCAGCAGCTTTGCAGGGGGCCTTTCAGATACGCAGTATTTT

v_gene: TRBV24-1
j_gene: TRBJ1-2
abundance: -
d_gene: -
CDR3aa: CATSDPRYGYTF
CDR3nt: TGTGCCACCAGTGACCCCCGGTATGGCTACACCTTC

v_gene: TRBV10-1
j_gene: TRBJ2-3
abundance: once
d_gene: TRBD2
CDR3aa: CASSESSGVGTDTQYF
CDR3nt: TGCGCCAGCAGTGAGTCAAGCGGGGTAGGGACAGATACGCAGTATTTT

v_gene: TRBV5-6
j_gene: TRBJ2-7
abundance: once
d_gene: TRBD1
CDR3aa: CASSLRPTGGFYEQYF
CDR3nt: TGTGCCAGCAGCCTAAGACCGACAGGGGGATTCTACGAGCAGTACTTC

v_gene: TRBV6-5
j_gene: TRBJ1-1
abundance: once
d_gene: TRBD1
CDR3aa: CASTGTGAGEAFF
CDR3nt: TGTGCCAGCACCGGGACAGGGGCAGGTGAAGCTTTCTTT

v_gene: TRBV2
j_gene: TRBJ1-6
abundance: few
d_gene: -
CDR3aa: CASSDAESFPLHF
CDR3nt: TGTGCCAGCAGTGATGCGGAGTCATTCCCCCTCCACTTT

v_gene: TRBV6-6
j_gene: TRBJ1-1
abundance: -
d_gene: TRBD1
CDR3aa: CASKQGTYNEAFF
CDR3nt: TGTGCCAGCAAACAGGGGACGTATAATGAAGCTTTCTTT

v_gene: TRBV19
j_gene: TRBJ1-4
abundance: once
d_gene: -
CDR3aa: CASSIDGTWTRTKNEKLFF
CDR3nt: TGTGCCAGTAGTATAGACGGAACCTGGACCAGGACAAAAAATGAAAAACTGTTTTTT

v_gene: TRBV6-2/TRBV6-3
j_gene: TRBJ1-5
abundance: once
d_gene: TRBD1
CDR3aa: CASSPGQAPQPQHF
CDR3nt: TGTGCCAGCAGCCCCGGACAGGCCCCTCAGCCCCAGCATTTT

v_gene: TRBV9
j_gene: TRBJ2-1
abundance: once
d_gene: TRBD2
CDR3aa: CASGPTSDAYNEQFF
CDR3nt: TGTGCCAGCGGACCTACTAGCGATGCCTACAATGAGCAGTTCTTC

v_gene: TRBV29-1
j_gene: TRBJ1-5
abundance: -
d_gene: TRBD1
CDR3aa: CSAGSGTGTQPQHF
CDR3nt: TGCAGCGCTGGGAGCGGGACAGGGACTCAGCCCCAGCATTTT

v_gene: TRBV9
j_gene: TRBJ1-4
abundance: -
d_gene: -
CDR3aa: CASSVEGAINEKLFF
CDR3nt: TGTGCCAGCAGCGTAGAAGGGGCGATTAATGAAAAACTGTTTTTT

v_gene: TRBV4-3
j_gene: TRBJ2-1
abundance: -
d_gene: TRBD2
CDR3aa: CASSQDLFAGGYNEQFF
CDR3nt: TGCGCCAGCAGCCAAGATTTGTTCGCGGGAGGCTACAATGAGCAGTTCTTC

v_gene: TRBV5-4
j_gene: TRBJ2-7
abundance: -
d_gene: TRBD2
CDR3aa: CASSRLAGTYEQYF
CDR3nt: TGTGCCAGCAGCCGACTAGCGGGAACCTACGAGCAGTACTTC

v_gene: TRBV6-1
j_gene: TRBJ2-1
abundance: -
d_gene: TRBD1
CDR3aa: CASSEPWTGRSYNEQFF
CDR3nt: TGTGCCAGCAGTGAGCCCTGGACAGGGAGATCCTACAATGAGCAGTTCTTC

v_gene: TRBV5-1
j_gene: TRBJ2-5
abundance: -
d_gene: TRBD2
CDR3aa: CASNRLAGPKETQYF
CDR3nt: TGCGCCAGCAACAGACTAGCGGGACCCAAAGAGACCCAGTACTTC

v_gene: TRBV12-3/TRBV12-4
j_gene: TRBJ2-1
abundance: -
d_gene: TRBD1
CDR3aa: CASSADTRTGPFF
CDR3nt: TGTGCCAGCAGTGCTGATACGCGGACAGGGCCGTTCTTC

v_gene: TRBV4-2
j_gene: TRBJ2-7
abundance: -
d_gene: -
CDR3aa: CASSLPGQTYEQYF
CDR3nt: TGTGCCAGCAGTCTTCCGGGACAAACCTACGAGCAGTACTTC

v_gene: TRBV3-1/TRBV3-2
j_gene: TRBJ2-7
abundance: -
d_gene: TRBD2
CDR3aa: CASSQDGRGVAGSDEQYF
CDR3nt: TGTGCCAGCAGCCAAGACGGACGGGGGGTAGCGGGAAGCGACGAGCAGTACTTC

v_gene: TRBV15
j_gene: TRBJ2-7
abundance: -
d_gene: -
CDR3aa: CATRETASYEQYF
CDR3nt: TGTGCCACCCGGGAAACAGCCTCCTACGAGCAGTACTTC

v_gene: TRBV6-1
j_gene: TRBJ1-6
abundance: -
d_gene: -
CDR3aa: CASSEREGSYNSPLHF
CDR3nt: TGTGCCAGCAGTGAAAGGGAGGGTTCCTATAATTCACCCCTCCACTTT